This paragraph covers one T cell receptor (beta chain) sequence. This entry belongs to a study of cytomegalovirus exposure and HLA in healthy donors. With 60 Vbeta and 13 Jbeta primers, the PCR was carried out. The table came from immunoSEQ multiplex PCR; TCRdb's copy has only in-frame clones and leaves some out. The sample lists 93,000 or so clones, 60% to 70% seen once, with roughly 3% in the top ten. CDR3 size: 16 residues. Germline V CDR1 and CDR2: MNHNS, SASEGT. What was sequenced was PBMCs. This chain links TRBV6-1 with TRBJ2-5, with TRBD2 as a possible D gene (6 bases). The assigned J gene may be wrong: the sequence end matches TRBJ2-7 better. The clonotype originates from a woman aged 45-65 years in good health and CMV-seronegative. CDR3 in amino acids: CASSEWELARPYEQYF. The CDR3 DNA reads TGTGCCAGCAGTGAATGGGAACTAGCCCGCCCCTACGAGCAGTACTTC.